This T cell receptor beta chain came from a study of OX40 agonist ivuxolimab in advanced cancers. Regarding the study as a whole: Clonal expansion among partial responders at 0.1-3.0 mg/kg ranked near the lowest.

CDR1 and CDR2 (germline): SGHRS, YFSETQ. CDR3 length: 14 residues. Sequencing was performed with immunoSEQ multiplex PCR; in TCRdb, only in-frame clones are kept and a portion is missing. The table shows around 86,000 clones, with 89% occurring only once. In the case of this clone: What it binds is not known.

The sample here was CD4+ or CD8+ T cells sorted from blood, taken in a trial of the OX40 agonist ivuxolimab. The J gene is TRBJ2-5, the V gene TRBV5-1; TRBD2 matches at 7 bases. The DNA end lines up better with TRBJ2-7; the J call may be wrong. The receptor's source is an adult with an advanced solid tumor such as melanoma, head and neck, liver or kidney cancer. The CDR3 DNA follows: TGCGCCAGCAGCTCAACTAGCGCTACCTACGAGCAGTACTTC. Translation: CASSSTSATYEQYF.